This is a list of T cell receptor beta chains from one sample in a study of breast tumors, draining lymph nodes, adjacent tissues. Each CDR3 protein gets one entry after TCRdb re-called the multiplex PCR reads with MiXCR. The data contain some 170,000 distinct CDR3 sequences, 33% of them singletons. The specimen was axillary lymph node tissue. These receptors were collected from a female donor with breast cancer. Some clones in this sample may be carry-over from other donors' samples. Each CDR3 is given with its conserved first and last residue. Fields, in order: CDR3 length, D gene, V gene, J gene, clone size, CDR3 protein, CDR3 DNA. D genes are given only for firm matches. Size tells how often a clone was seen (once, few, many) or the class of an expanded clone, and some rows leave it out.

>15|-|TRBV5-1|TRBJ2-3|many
CASSSTGAPTDTQYF
TGCGCCAGCAGCTCGACCGGGGCCCCCACAGATACGCAGTATTTT
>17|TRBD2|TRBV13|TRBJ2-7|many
CASSEQGVGTSGTEQYF
TGTGCCAGCAGCGAACAGGGGGTTGGGACTAGCGGGACCGAGCAGTACTTC
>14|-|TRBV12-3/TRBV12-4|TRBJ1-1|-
CASSPGTSNTEAFF
TGTGCCAGCAGTCCTGGGACATCGAACACTGAAGCTTTCTTT
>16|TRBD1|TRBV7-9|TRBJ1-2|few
CASSLKGQASNYGYTF
TGTGCCAGCAGCCTCAAAGGACAGGCATCTAACTATGGCTACACCTTC
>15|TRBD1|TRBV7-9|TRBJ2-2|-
CASSSRTGGNGELLF
TGTGCCAGCAGCTCCCGGACAGGGGGTAACGGGGAGCTGCTTTTT
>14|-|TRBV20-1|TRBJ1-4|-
CSARDEGINEKLFF
TGCAGTGCTAGAGATGAGGGTATTAATGAAAAACTGTTTTTT
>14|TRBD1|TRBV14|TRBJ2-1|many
CASSLRQGDNEQFF
TGTGCCAGCAGCCTGAGACAGGGCGACAATGAGCAGTTCTTC
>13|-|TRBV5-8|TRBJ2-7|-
CASSRRRDYEQYF
TGTGCCAGCAGCCGTAGACGGGACTACGAGCAGTACTTC
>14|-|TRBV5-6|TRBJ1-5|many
CASSAGLSNQPQHF
TGTGCCAGCAGCGCAGGGTTAAGCAATCAGCCCCAGCATTTT
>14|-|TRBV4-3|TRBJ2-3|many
CASSQDAVLDTQYF
TGCGCCAGCAGCCAAGACGCGGTCTTGGATACGCAGTATTTT
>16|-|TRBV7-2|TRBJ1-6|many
CASSQVRAGYNSPLHF
TGTGCCAGCAGCCAAGTCAGGGCCGGTTATAATTCACCCCTCCACTTT
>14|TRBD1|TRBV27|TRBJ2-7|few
CASSLWTGGGEQYF
TGTGCCAGCAGTTTATGGACAGGGGGCGGCGAGCAGTACTTC
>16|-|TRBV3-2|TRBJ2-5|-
CASSQGLGLAGETQYF
TGTGCCAGCAGCCAAGGTCTGGGGCTAGCAGGAGAGACCCAGTACTTC
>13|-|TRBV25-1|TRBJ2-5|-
CASSESWQETQYF
TGTGCCAGCAGTGAATCCTGGCAAGAGACCCAGTACTTC
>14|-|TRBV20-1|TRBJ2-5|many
CSARERGVGETQYF
TGCAGTGCTAGAGAGAGGGGAGTGGGGGAGACCCAGTACTTC
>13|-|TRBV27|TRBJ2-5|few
CASSLSVQETQYF
TGTGCCAGCAGTTTATCGGTACAAGAGACCCAGTACTTC
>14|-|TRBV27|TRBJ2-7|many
CASSLIGGTYEQYF
TGTGCCAGCAGTTTAATCGGGGGGACATACGAGCAGTACTTC
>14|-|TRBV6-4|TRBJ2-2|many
CASDPPVATGELFF
TGTGCCAGCGATCCCCCGGTAGCCACCGGGGAGCTGTTTTTT
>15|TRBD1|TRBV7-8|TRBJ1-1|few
CASSGRTGANTEAFF
TGTGCCAGCAGCGGGCGGACAGGGGCGAACACTGAAGCTTTCTTT
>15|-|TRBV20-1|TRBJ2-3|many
CSARDIRGRADTQYF
TGCAGTGCTAGAGATATACGGGGTAGGGCAGATACGCAGTATTTT
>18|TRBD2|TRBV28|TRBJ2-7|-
CASSFQGRRGLAGDEQYF
TGTGCCAGCAGTTTCCAGGGTAGGCGGGGACTAGCGGGAGACGAGCAGTACTTC
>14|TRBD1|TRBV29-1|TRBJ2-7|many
CSVGLDRGKNEQYF
TGCAGCGTCGGTCTGGACAGGGGTAAGAACGAGCAGTACTTC
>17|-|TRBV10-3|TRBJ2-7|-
CAICASTERTGTYEQYF
-
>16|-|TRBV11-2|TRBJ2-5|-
CASAPSVRGTAETQYF
TGTGCCAGCGCCCCCTCGGTGAGGGGGACGGCAGAGACCCAGTACTTC
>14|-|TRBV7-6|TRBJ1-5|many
CASSLDRVGQPQHF
TGTGCCAGCAGCTTAGACCGAGTCGGTCAGCCCCAGCATTTT
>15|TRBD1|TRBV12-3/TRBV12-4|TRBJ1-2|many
CASRTRGPRSDGYTF
TGTGCCAGCAGGACCAGGGGGCCGCGGAGCGATGGCTACACCTTC
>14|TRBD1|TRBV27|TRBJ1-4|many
CASSSATGQEKLFF
TGTGCCAGCAGTTCGGCGACAGGGCAGGAAAAACTGTTTTTT
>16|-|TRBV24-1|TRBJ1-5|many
CATSDRGQRDNQPQHF
TGTGCCACCAGTGACCGAGGACAGCGAGACAATCAGCCCCAGCATTTT
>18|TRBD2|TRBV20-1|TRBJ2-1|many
CSARDYRTSGAEYNEQFF
TGCAGTGCTAGAGATTATCGGACTAGCGGGGCTGAATACAATGAGCAGTTCTTC